This T cell receptor (beta chain) emerged from a study of cytomegalovirus exposure and HLA in healthy donors. Across the whole study: Ancestry clustering placed about four fifths of a few hundred genotyped donors in the Caucasian-associated cluster.

Whole-study results and caveats: Later analysis found that TCR beta chains associated with HLA were more clonally expanded than other, equally common chains.

Both 60 Vbeta primers and 13 Jbeta primers went into the PCR. Libraries were prepared by immunoSEQ multiplex PCR; TCRdb keeps only in-frame clonotypes and omits some of them. The table includes approximately 280,000 clones, roughly 90% detected once. Regarding this clone: What it binds is unknown.

Sequenced: PBMCs. The source of this sequence is a woman under 30 in good health and CMV-seronegative.

In nucleotides, the CDR3 is TGCGCCAGCAGCCAAGCCGGGGGGACTAGCGGGGGGGCTCAGAATGAGCAGTTCTTC. Translation: CASSQAGGTSGGAQNEQFF. The rearrangement uses TRBV4-1 and TRBJ2-1; TRBD2 matches 16 bases. CDR1 and CDR2 (germline): MGHRA, YSYEKL. CDR3 size: 19 residues. J gave up 7 bases and V 1 base, and 10 bases lay outside the gene matches.